This T cell receptor beta chain was recorded in a study of technical replicates of blood from several donors. TCRdb keeps only in-frame clones here, not all; method: immunoSEQ multiplex PCR. The sample lists approximately 41,000 clones, about 96% occurring once. V lost 6 bases and J lost 1, with 6 bases in between. The CDR3 runs to 13 residues. The germline CDR1 and CDR2 sequences are LNHDA and SQIVND (reference sequence). This receptor was identified in a human donor in good health. Sample: T cells isolated from PBMCs. This rearrangement joins TRBV19 to TRBJ2-2; D is possibly TRBD2 (5 bases). This CDR3 is CASSGMNTGELFF. Here the CDR3 DNA reads TGTGCCAGTAGCGGGATGAACACCGGGGAGCTGTTTTTT. Full variable domain (remainder filled in from reference TRBV19 and TRBJ2-2): DGGITQSPKYLFRKEGQNVTLSCEQNLNHDAMYWYRQDPGQGLRLIYYSQIVNDFQKGDIAEGYSVSREKKESFPLTVTSAQKNPTAFYLCASSGMNTGELFFGEGSRLTVL.